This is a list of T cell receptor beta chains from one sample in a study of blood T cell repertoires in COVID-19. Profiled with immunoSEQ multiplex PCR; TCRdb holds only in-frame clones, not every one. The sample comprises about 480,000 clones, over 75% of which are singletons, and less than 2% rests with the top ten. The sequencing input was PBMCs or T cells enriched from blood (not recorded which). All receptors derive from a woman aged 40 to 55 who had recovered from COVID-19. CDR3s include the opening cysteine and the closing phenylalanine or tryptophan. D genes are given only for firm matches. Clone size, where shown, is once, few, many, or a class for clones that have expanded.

CDR3aa: CASSLGGGGGNQPQHF
CDR3nt: TGTGCCAGCAGCTTGGGGGGGGGAGGGGGCAATCAGCCCCAGCATTTT
j_gene: TRBJ1-5
d_gene: .
v_gene: TRBV6-6
len: 16
abundance: .

CDR3aa: CASRTDIDSGRRNEQFF
CDR3nt: TGTGCCAGCCGTACAGATATAGATAGCGGGAGGAGAAATGAGCAGTTCTTC
j_gene: TRBJ2-1
d_gene: TRBD2
v_gene: TRBV19
len: 17
abundance: .

CDR3aa: CASSLGPESTDTQYF
CDR3nt: TGTGCCAGCAGCTTGGGACCGGAGAGCACAGATACGCAGTATTTT
j_gene: TRBJ2-3
d_gene: .
v_gene: TRBV5-6
len: 15
abundance: .

CDR3aa: CASRTSSTDTQYF
CDR3nt: TGTGCCAGCAGAACGAGCTCCACAGATACGCAGTATTTT
j_gene: TRBJ2-3
d_gene: .
v_gene: TRBV7-2
len: 13
abundance: .

CDR3aa: CSARLAGELFF
CDR3nt: TGCAGCGCCAGACTAGCCGGGGAGCTGTTTTTT
j_gene: TRBJ2-2
d_gene: .
v_gene: TRBV29-1
len: 11
abundance: .

CDR3aa: CASSPKPGLAGVHEQFF
CDR3nt: TGTGCCAGCAGCCCTAAACCGGGACTAGCGGGAGTACATGAGCAGTTCTTC
j_gene: TRBJ2-1
d_gene: TRBD2
v_gene: TRBV7-9
len: 17
abundance: .

CDR3aa: CATSDPRDRVGYTF
CDR3nt: TGTGCCACCAGTGATCCCCGGGACAGGGTAGGCTACACCTTC
j_gene: TRBJ1-2
d_gene: TRBD1
v_gene: TRBV24-1
len: 14
abundance: .

CDR3aa: CASSPVQGWAKNIQYF
CDR3nt: TGTGCCAGCTCACCTGTGCAGGGATGGGCCAAAAACATTCAGTACTTC
j_gene: TRBJ2-4
d_gene: .
v_gene: TRBV18
len: 16
abundance: .

CDR3aa: CASRDRGPGEAFF
CDR3nt: TGTGCCAGTAGGGACAGGGGGCCGGGTGAAGCTTTCTTT
j_gene: TRBJ1-1
d_gene: TRBD1
v_gene: TRBV19
len: 13
abundance: .

CDR3aa: CASSLEGSSGPQHF
CDR3nt: TGTGCCAGCAGCTTAGAGGGGTCATCGGGGCCCCAGCATTTT
j_gene: TRBJ1-5
d_gene: .
v_gene: TRBV7-2
len: 14
abundance: .

CDR3aa: CASSDGNRAKDEQFF
CDR3nt: TGTGCCAGCAGTGACGGTAACAGGGCGAAGGATGAGCAGTTCTTC
j_gene: TRBJ2-1
d_gene: .
v_gene: TRBV6-1
len: 15
abundance: .

CDR3aa: CASSIEGQAANYGYTF
CDR3nt: TGTGCCAGTAGTATAGAGGGACAGGCGGCTAACTATGGCTACACCTTC
j_gene: TRBJ1-2
d_gene: TRBD1
v_gene: TRBV19
len: 16
abundance: .

CDR3aa: CASSDTGGGYNEQFF
CDR3nt: TGTGCCAGCAGCGACACAGGGGGCGGATACAATGAGCAGTTCTTC
j_gene: TRBJ2-1
d_gene: TRBD1
v_gene: TRBV9
len: 15
abundance: .

CDR3aa: CASSFQGTAEAFF
CDR3nt: TGTGCCAGCAGCTTTCAGGGGACGGCTGAAGCTTTCTTT
j_gene: TRBJ1-1
d_gene: .
v_gene: TRBV11-2
len: 13
abundance: .

CDR3aa: CASSKGLAVGYEQYF
CDR3nt: TGCGCCAGCAGCAAGGGACTAGCGGTCGGATACGAGCAGTACTTC
j_gene: TRBJ2-7
d_gene: TRBD2
v_gene: TRBV5-1
len: 15
abundance: .

CDR3aa: CAISYGVQETQYF
CDR3nt: TGTGCCATCAGCTACGGGGTTCAAGAGACCCAGTACTTC
j_gene: TRBJ2-5
d_gene: .
v_gene: TRBV10-3
len: 13
abundance: .

CDR3aa: CAISEQGATYNSPLHF
CDR3nt: TGTGCCATCAGTGAACAGGGGGCGACCTATAATTCACCCCTCCACTTT
j_gene: TRBJ1-6
d_gene: TRBD1
v_gene: TRBV10-3
len: 16
abundance: .

CDR3aa: CASSTGLAGEWETQYF
CDR3nt: TGTGCCAGCAGCACCGGACTAGCGGGAGAGTGGGAGACCCAGTACTTC
j_gene: TRBJ2-5
d_gene: TRBD2
v_gene: TRBV9
len: 16
abundance: .

CDR3aa: CATSSKEGYGYTF
CDR3nt: TGTGCCACCAGCAGTAAGGAGGGCTACGGCTACACCTTC
j_gene: TRBJ1-2
d_gene: .
v_gene: TRBV15
len: 13
abundance: .

CDR3aa: CAISVAAWIADTQYF
CDR3nt: TGTGCCATCAGTGTAGCAGCGTGGATCGCAGATACGCAGTATTTT
j_gene: TRBJ2-3
d_gene: .
v_gene: TRBV10-3
len: 15
abundance: .

CDR3aa: CASSLGLGPGNTIYF
CDR3nt: TGTGCCAGCAGCTTAGGTCTGGGGCCGGGAAACACCATATATTTT
j_gene: TRBJ1-3
d_gene: .
v_gene: TRBV11-3
len: 15
abundance: .

CDR3aa: CASSRHISSYEQYF
CDR3nt: TGTGCCAGCAGCCGACACATAAGCTCCTACGAGCAGTACTTC
j_gene: TRBJ2-7
d_gene: .
v_gene: TRBV4-2
len: 14
abundance: .

CDR3aa: CASSLTTDRVNEQYF
CDR3nt: TGTGCCAGCTCACTCACCACAGACAGGGTAAACGAGCAGTACTTC
j_gene: TRBJ2-7
d_gene: TRBD1
v_gene: TRBV18
len: 15
abundance: .

CDR3aa: CASSPDRGLNTEAFF
CDR3nt: TGTGCCAGCTCACCCGACAGGGGGCTGAACACTGAAGCTTTCTTT
j_gene: TRBJ1-1
d_gene: TRBD1
v_gene: TRBV18
len: 15
abundance: .

CDR3aa: CASSSGLAEYNEQFF
CDR3nt: TGTGCCAGCAGCTCTGGACTAGCGGAGTACAATGAGCAGTTCTTC
j_gene: TRBJ2-1
d_gene: TRBD2
v_gene: TRBV9
len: 15
abundance: .

CDR3aa: CSASSREYGETQYF
CDR3nt: TGCAGTGCTAGTTCGCGGGAGTACGGAGAGACCCAGTACTTC
j_gene: TRBJ2-5
d_gene: TRBD2
v_gene: TRBV20-1
len: 14
abundance: .

CDR3aa: CASTNRVEGYTF
CDR3nt: TGTGCCAGCACCAACAGGGTAGAAGGCTACACCTTC
j_gene: TRBJ1-2
d_gene: .
v_gene: TRBV12-3/TRBV12-4
len: 12
abundance: .

CDR3aa: CAWSVSGQLYGYTF
CDR3nt: TGTGCCTGGAGTGTATCCGGACAGCTCTATGGCTACACCTTC
j_gene: TRBJ1-2
d_gene: .
v_gene: TRBV30
len: 14
abundance: few

CDR3aa: CASSLRGEQFF
CDR3nt: TGTGCCAGCAGTTTGCGGGGTGAGCAGTTCTTC
j_gene: TRBJ2-1
d_gene: .
v_gene: TRBV27
len: 11
abundance: .

CDR3aa: CASSQVMNTEAFF
CDR3nt: TGCGCCAGCAGCCAAGTCATGAACACTGAAGCTTTCTTT
j_gene: TRBJ1-1
d_gene: .
v_gene: TRBV4-1
len: 13
abundance: .

CDR3aa: CASSQPGEFLKYGYTF
CDR3nt: TGTGCCAGCAGCCAGCCCGGGGAGTTCCTTAAATATGGCTACACCTTC
j_gene: TRBJ1-2
d_gene: .
v_gene: TRBV6-2/TRBV6-3
len: 16
abundance: .

CDR3aa: CASSPRLAGGPSGELFF
CDR3nt: TGTGCCAGCAGCCCAAGACTAGCGGGAGGGCCTAGCGGGGAGCTGTTTTTT
j_gene: TRBJ2-2
d_gene: TRBD2
v_gene: TRBV9
len: 17
abundance: .

CDR3aa: CASSIDASGRLAYEQYF
CDR3nt: TGTGCCAGTAGTATAGATGCTAGCGGGAGGCTCGCCTACGAGCAGTACTTC
j_gene: TRBJ2-7
d_gene: TRBD2
v_gene: TRBV19
len: 17
abundance: .

CDR3aa: CSVVSGGSPGANVLTF
CDR3nt: TGCAGCGTTGTGTCGGGGGGGAGTCCTGGGGCCAACGTCCTGACTTTC
j_gene: TRBJ2-6
d_gene: TRBD2
v_gene: TRBV29-1
len: 16
abundance: .

CDR3aa: CASSPTTGFGQPQHF
CDR3nt: TGTGCCAGCAGCCCAACTACAGGGTTCGGTCAGCCCCAGCATTTT
j_gene: TRBJ1-5
d_gene: .
v_gene: TRBV5-8
len: 15
abundance: .

CDR3aa: CASSLGQGRAGAFF
CDR3nt: TGTGCCAGCAGTCTGGGACAGGGGAGGGCTGGAGCTTTCTTT
j_gene: TRBJ1-1
d_gene: TRBD1
v_gene: TRBV28
len: 14
abundance: .

CDR3aa: CASSLAPTLGQGFLGNTIYF
CDR3nt: TGTGCCAGCAGCTTAGCGCCGACATTAGGACAGGGGTTTTTAGGCAACACCATATATTTT
j_gene: TRBJ1-3
d_gene: TRBD1
v_gene: TRBV7-6
len: 20
abundance: .

CDR3aa: CASSPGDRSAEAFF
CDR3nt: TGTGCCAGCAGCCCAGGCGACAGGTCGGCTGAAGCTTTCTTT
j_gene: TRBJ1-1
d_gene: .
v_gene: TRBV5-6
len: 14
abundance: once

CDR3aa: CASSRLDGQRRAPEAFF
CDR3nt: TGCGCCAGCAGCCGCCTTGACGGACAGCGTCGGGCCCCTGAAGCTTTCTTT
j_gene: TRBJ1-1
d_gene: .
v_gene: TRBV4-1
len: 17
abundance: .

CDR3aa: CASSNGPGGNYGYTF
CDR3nt: TGTGCCAGCAGCAACGGTCCCGGGGGTAACTATGGCTACACCTTC
j_gene: TRBJ1-2
d_gene: .
v_gene: TRBV2
len: 15
abundance: .

CDR3aa: CASSLTGQGGAEAFF
CDR3nt: TGTGCCAGCAGCCTGACGGGACAGGGGGGAGCTGAAGCTTTCTTT
j_gene: TRBJ1-1
d_gene: TRBD1
v_gene: TRBV16
len: 15
abundance: .

CDR3aa: CASSLVGRGSGYGYTF
CDR3nt: TGTGCCAGCAGCTTAGTTGGGAGGGGTTCGGGCTATGGCTACACCTTC
j_gene: TRBJ1-2
d_gene: .
v_gene: TRBV7-2
len: 16
abundance: .

CDR3aa: CASSQGQCLNTEAFF
CDR3nt: TGCGCCAGCAGTCAGGGACAGTGCTTGAACACTGAAGCTTTCTTT
j_gene: TRBJ1-1
d_gene: TRBD1
v_gene: TRBV23-1
len: 15
abundance: .

CDR3aa: CASSLAGTAETQYF
CDR3nt: TGCGCCAGCAGCCTGGCAGGAACCGCCGAGACCCAGTACTTC
j_gene: TRBJ2-5
d_gene: .
v_gene: TRBV5-1
len: 14
abundance: few

CDR3aa: CARGRDQRIKNEQFF
CDR3nt: TGTGCCAGAGGGAGGGATCAAAGAATCAAGAATGAGCAGTTCTTC
j_gene: TRBJ2-1
d_gene: TRBD2
v_gene: TRBV25-1
len: 15
abundance: .

CDR3aa: CASSFGGYPYGYTF
CDR3nt: TGTGCCAGCAGCTTTGGGGGGTACCCCTATGGCTACACCTTC
j_gene: TRBJ1-2
d_gene: .
v_gene: TRBV7-9
len: 14
abundance: .

CDR3aa: CASSLSRALNTEAFF
CDR3nt: TGTGCCAGCAGTCTATCGCGGGCATTGAACACTGAAGCTTTCTTT
j_gene: TRBJ1-1
d_gene: .
v_gene: TRBV7-8
len: 15
abundance: .

CDR3aa: CASNPVGGAGYTF
CDR3nt: TGTGCCAGCAACCCGGTAGGGGGCGCGGGCTACACCTTC
j_gene: TRBJ1-2
d_gene: TRBD1
v_gene: TRBV7-9
len: 13
abundance: .

CDR3aa: CASSPGGGRSTDTQYF
CDR3nt: TGTGCCAGTAGCCCTGGGGGCGGGAGGAGCACAGATACGCAGTATTTT
j_gene: TRBJ2-3
d_gene: TRBD2
v_gene: TRBV5-4
len: 16
abundance: .

CDR3aa: CASSPPGVLGNTEAFF
CDR3nt: TGCGCCAGCAGCCCCCCAGGGGTTCTCGGGAACACTGAAGCTTTCTTT
j_gene: TRBJ1-1
d_gene: .
v_gene: TRBV5-1
len: 16
abundance: .

CDR3aa: CATSSRFDTEAFF
CDR3nt: TGTGCCACCAGCAGCAGGTTTGACACTGAAGCTTTCTTT
j_gene: TRBJ1-1
d_gene: .
v_gene: TRBV15
len: 13
abundance: .

CDR3aa: CASSLLAGADEQYF
CDR3nt: TGTGCCAGCAGCCTACTAGCGGGGGCGGACGAGCAGTACTTC
j_gene: TRBJ2-7
d_gene: TRBD2
v_gene: TRBV9
len: 14
abundance: .

CDR3aa: CASSLGLYGYTF
CDR3nt: TGTGCCAGCAGTTTAGGACTCTATGGCTACACCTTC
j_gene: TRBJ1-2
d_gene: .
v_gene: TRBV12-3/TRBV12-4
len: 12
abundance: once

CDR3aa: CASSPDSHSGNTIYF
CDR3nt: TGCGCCAGCAGCCCTGACAGCCACTCTGGAAACACCATATATTTT
j_gene: TRBJ1-3
d_gene: .
v_gene: TRBV5-1
len: 15
abundance: .

CDR3aa: CASSPSNQPQHF
CDR3nt: TGTGCCAGCAGCCCGAGTAATCAGCCCCAGCATTTT
j_gene: TRBJ1-5
d_gene: .
v_gene: TRBV7-8
len: 12
abundance: once

CDR3aa: CASSLDLAGEGTGELFF
CDR3nt: TGTGCCAGCAGCTTGGATCTAGCGGGAGAAGGAACCGGGGAGCTGTTTTTT
j_gene: TRBJ2-2
d_gene: TRBD2
v_gene: TRBV7-8
len: 17
abundance: .

CDR3aa: CASTGYGYTF
CDR3nt: TGTGCCAGCACAGGGTATGGCTACACCTTC
j_gene: TRBJ1-2
d_gene: .
v_gene: TRBV2
len: 10
abundance: .